This T cell receptor beta chain was sequenced in a study of molecular identifiers for immune sequencing clone quantification listed by TCRdb under 2018. General notes on the study: In a replicate experiment, RNA from around 20,000 or 100,000 naive CD8 T cells was split into five aliquots, four of which were sequenced. CD8 T cells were used in a methods study to benchmark molecular-identifier clustering-based TCR repertoire sequencing (MIDCIRS) and TCR RNA copy counting.

The CDR3 starts with the cysteine, ends with the phenylalanine, and has 13 residues. The only DNA kept is the CDR3, 39 bases in frame from the first base. CDR1 and CDR2 are read off the germline V gene as SGHTA and FQGNSA. V is shortened by 2 bases, J by 0 bases, and the region joining them spans 4 bases. Libraries of naive CD8 T cells were generated from about 21,000 to 970,000 sorted cells, with 10%, 30% or 50% of the purified RNA used. Naive CD8 T cells were FACS-sorted as CD8+CD4-CCR7+CD45RA+ on a BD FACSAria II into RLT Plus buffer. Detection sensitivity was tested by spiking Jurkat RNA equal to approximately 9 TCR copies' worth into samples containing 20,000-1,000,000 naive CD8 T cells. Enrichment of CD8 T cells was done with RosetteSep CD8+ T Cell Enrichment Cocktail plus Ficoll-Paque, and ACK red cell lysis came afterward. On the study overall, not on this receptor specifically: The sizes of highly expanded clones could end up underestimated when identical TCR molecules share a barcode. In CMV-specific effector cells, clones with more than 20 RNA copies accounted for over 99% of molecules, whereas in naive cells such clones accounted for under 1%. The naive libraries included spiked-in Jurkat TCR RNA (around 9 copies' worth), and this RNA is not part of the donor repertoire. A single cell's worth of spiked-in Jurkat TCR RNA was reported detectable even among approximately 930,000 naive CD8 T cells. Without barcode sub-clustering, chimeric consensus sequences inflated TCR diversity; chimeras reached as high as 47%. Modeling estimated about three recovered TCR RNA copies per cell, compared with about ten by digital PCR, which implies about 30% capture efficiency.

This clonotype was found many times. Its antigen is unknown. No much larger clonotype is one base removed from it; base qualities were not supplied. The library came from PCR. The instrument given in TCRdb is Illumina HiSeq 4000. Bulk TCR libraries were generated as previously described, with the TCR primers listed in Table S5 used. Total RNA was purified with the Qiagen AllPrep DNA/RNA kit. Reads from multiple sequencing runs of the same library were pooled before analysis. The paper's data handling went like this. Reads were retained only if their TCR constant sequence matched exactly, and those retained reads were trimmed to 150 nt and grouped according to their 12-nt molecular barcodes. Reads within each barcode group were sub-clustered using a 15% Levenshtein threshold, and quality-weighted consensus sequences were constructed for each RNA molecule. Non-functional sequences were discarded, and so were lower-count sequences lying one edit away from another sequence. Based on fitting two negative binomial distributions, any barcode sub-cluster with under 20% of the maximum read count was discarded. TCRdb itself trimmed the public reads at Q25 with fastp, ran MiXCR and retained productive beta chains. All rows with the same CDR3 protein become a single entry with the most common DNA and genes. For this entry, the V and J calls and clone size follow TCRdb and not the study's own pipeline. In all, the sample holds tens of thousands of distinct CDR3 sequences, and almost 25% of those were seen once. Around 1.8% of the sample belongs to the ten largest clones.

The chain links TRBV7-2 with TRBJ1-1; no D gene can be assigned with confidence. The source is a human donor in good health. Some libraries in this study had Jurkat cell RNA spiked in. The sample comprised naive CD8+ T cells from blood, with Jurkat cell RNA spiked in. The cell subset or site label of this sample denotes: FACS-sorted CD8+CD4-CCR7+CD45RA+ naive T cells. The DNA sequence is as follows: TGTGCCAGCAGCTTATTAGTGAACACTGAAGCTTTCTTT. This encodes CASSLLVNTEAFF.